These 15 T cell receptor beta chains share one sample of origin, sequenced in a study of glioma-infiltrating T cells. TCR alpha and beta CDR3 regions were amplified from RNA using iRepertoire nested multiplex PCR. MiXCR, applied by TCRdb to the multiplex PCR reads, yields one record per CDR3 protein. The sample has 2,900 or so distinct CDR3 sequences; around 35% are singletons. Specimen: glioma tissue, nonneoplastic brain tissue, or PBMCs (not recorded which). All receptors derive from a human donor with low-grade glioma or glioblastoma, undergoing nonglioma brain surgery, or in good health (not recorded which).

This clonotype was observed a single time. The chain is built from TRBV20-1 and TRBJ2-3; a possible D gene is TRBD2 (5 bases). Germline loops: CDR1 DFQATT, CDR2 SNEGSKA (reference sequence). CDR3 length equals 14 residues. Trimming removed 0 bases from V and 5 bases from J, with 12 bases in between. The CDR3 DNA is TGCAGTGCTAGAGATGGACGGGGTCGAGATACGCAGTATTTT. It specifies CSARDGRGRDTQYF.

By share, this clonotype counts as medium-sized (0.01 to 0.1%). CDR3 region: CASSIRPNTEAFF. The CDR3 DNA reads TGTGCCAGTAGTATACGTCCGAACACTGAAGCTTTCTTT. The rearrangement uses TRBV19 and TRBJ1-1; D gene ambiguous. Trimming pared 2 bases from V and 1 base from J, leaving 5 bases between. This CDR3 region has 13 residues. Per the germline V gene, CDR1 is LNHDA and CDR2 is SQIVND (reference sequence).

By sample share, this clonotype is medium-sized (0.01 to 0.1%). This chain joins TRBV20-1 and TRBJ2-7; D possibly uses TRBD1 or TRBD2 (5 bases each). Trimming pared 8 bases from V and 4 bases from J, leaving 12 bases between. CDR1 DFQATT and CDR2 SNEGSKA come from the germline V gene (reference sequence). CDR3 length: 11 amino acids. Here the CDR3 DNA reads TGCAGTTTTTCCAGGGAGTACGAGCAGTACTTC. Its translation: CSFSREYEQYF.

Worth noting for this clonotype: One junction end does not reproduce the germline sequence, and a read error may be involved. The chain employs TRBV25-1 and TRBJ2-2; 9 positions agree with TRBD1. In germline, CDR1 is MGHDK, CDR2 SYGVNS. The CDR3 spans 13 residues. The CDR3, as DNA: TGTGCCAGTCGGGACAGGGATGACGGGGAGCTGTTTTTC. Its translation is CASRDRDDGELFF. Based on the CDR3 plus reference TRBV25-1 and TRBJ2-2, the full variable domain is EADIYQTPRYLVIGTGKKITLECSQTMGHDKMYWYQQDPGMELHLIHYSYGVNSTEKGDLSSESTVSRIRTEHFPLTLESARPSHTSQYLCASRDRDDGELFFGEGSRLTVL.

By share, this clonotype counts as medium-sized. The gene calls are TRBV12-3 or TRBV12-4 and TRBJ1-1; the match to TRBD1 covers 7 bases. The CDR3 consists of 14 residues. V shed 3 bases and J 1 base; nucleotides not matched to a gene: 2. The CDR3 DNA is TGTGCCAGCAGTTTGGACAGGTGGAACACTGAAGCTTTCTTT. As protein: CASSLDRWNTEAFF.

This clonotype is judged medium-sized. The V call is TRBV3-1, the J call TRBJ1-2; 7 nucleotides line up with TRBD1. Per the germline V gene, CDR1 is LGHDT and CDR2 is YNNKEL (reference sequence). The CDR3 runs to 14 residues. V lost 0 bases to trimming and J lost 7 bases; unmatched junction nucleotides: 5. CDR3 protein: CASSQDNRGSGYTF. In DNA form, the CDR3 reads TGTGCCAGCAGCCAAGATAACAGGGGTAGTGGCTACACCTTC.

By share, this clonotype counts as medium-sized (0.01 to 0.1%). V gene TRBV3-1 combines with J gene TRBJ1-1; D is uncertain. CDR3 size: 17 residues. CDR1 is LGHDT and CDR2 is YNNKEL in the germline V gene (reference sequence). Trimming pared 1 base from V and 1 base from J, leaving 16 bases between. CDR3 sequence (DNA): TGTGCCAGCAGCCAAGTGGGGTACGGCCTGACGAACACTGAAGCTTTCTTT. As protein: CASSQVGYGLTNTEAFF. The variable domain in full, with the rest retrieved from reference TRBV3-1 and TRBJ1-1, is DTAVSQTPKYLVTQMGNDKSIKCEQNLGHDTMYWYKQDSKKFLKIMFSYNNKELIINETVPNRFSPKSPDKAHLNLHINSLELGDSAVYFCASSQVGYGLTNTEAFFGQGTRLTVV.

V usage is TRBV4-2 and J usage is TRBJ1-2; weak D call: TRBD1 (6 bases). The V end lost 0 bases, the J end lost 4 bases, and 12 bases lay between the germline ends. In germline, CDR1 is LGHNA, CDR2 YNFKEQ. The CDR3 runs to 15 residues. CDR3: CASSQDLGGPYGYTF. The DNA for the CDR3 is TGTGCCAGCAGCCAAGATCTGGGGGGCCCCTATGGCTACACCTTC.

This clonotype was seen just once. Because the CDR3 is missing its conserved closing phenylalanine or tryptophan, this is likely a read error. The chain employs TRBV19 and TRBJ2-7, with a possible D match to TRBD1 (6 bases). The CDR3 sequence is 13 residues long. Between the trimmed V and J ends, which lost 9 bases and 1 base, there was a span of 13 bases. The germline CDR1 and CDR2 sequences are LNHDA and SQIVND (reference sequence). The CDR3, as DNA: TGTGCCAGCAGCAACCAGGGGTCCTACGAGCAGTACCTC. This gives the protein CASSNQGSYEQYL.

As regards this clonotype: At one end the junction does not follow the germline gene, possibly because of a read error. The chain combines TRBV5-6 with TRBJ2-7; 8 nucleotides match TRBD1. The CDR3 consists of 15 residues. Germline lookup yields CDR1 SGHDT and CDR2 YYEEEE. The CDR3 nucleotides read TGTGCCTCAAGCTTCACCAGGGGGCCCTCCTGCGAGCAGTACTTC. This codes for CASSFTRGPSCEQYF.

This chain joins TRBV6-6 and TRBJ2-7; D is unresolved. CDR3 size: 14 residues. Germline V gene data show CDR1 as MNHNY and CDR2 as SVGAGI (reference sequence). The ends were cut back, 9 bases at V and 2 bases at J, with 17 bases in the middle. The CDR3 reads CARRYSLDPYEQYF. The CDR3 nucleotides are TGTGCCAGAAGATACAGCCTAGACCCCTACGAGCAGTACTTC.

This clonotype is medium-sized by share. The rearrangement uses TRBV14 and TRBJ2-5, with D unclear. V was trimmed by 2 bases and J by 0 bases, leaving 4 bases between them. The CDR3 sequence is 13 residues long. Germline CDR1 is SGHDN and CDR2 is FVKESK. CDR3 amino acids: CASSQLYQETQYF. The DNA of the CDR3 is TGTGCCAGCAGCCAATTGTACCAAGAGACCCAGTACTTC.

Judged by abundance, this clonotype is medium-sized (0.01 to 0.1%). J is TRBJ2-1 and V is TRBV30; D gene uncertain. This CDR3 spans 12 amino acids. V lost 8 bases, J lost 10 bases, and 18 bases lay in between. Germline V gene lookup returns CDR1 GTSNPN and CDR2 SVGIG (reference sequence). DNA for the CDR3: TGTGCCCGAGCCCAAGGGTCCGGAGAGCAGTTCTTC. Its protein product is CARAQGSGEQFF.

Concerning this clonotype itself: An end of the junction does not agree with germline; a read error may underlie this. The V gene is TRBV3-1, the J gene TRBJ2-3; no clear D. In germline, CDR1 is LGHDT, CDR2 YNNKEL (reference sequence). This CDR3 contains 15 residues. The CDR3 sequence is CSSSQDLGSTYTHYF. The CDR3 region has the DNA TGTTCCAGCAGCCAAGATCTTGGAAGCACATATACTCATTATTTT.

Sample share makes this clonotype medium-sized (0.01 to 0.1%). The chain recombines TRBV4-1 with TRBJ1-2; TRBD1 agrees at 7 bases. Germline trimming cut 5 bases from V and 0 bases from J; bases unmatched to any gene: 6. The CDR3 extends over 15 amino acids. The V gene's germline CDR1 is MGHRA and CDR2 YSYEKL. CDR3 DNA: TGCGCCAGCAGCTCACCGGGACAGTCTAACTATGGCTACACCTTC. This encodes CASSSPGQSNYGYTF.